This T cell receptor beta chain derives from a study of T cells in localized non-small cell lung cancer. The CDR3 is 15 residues long. V was shortened by 0 bases and J by 0 bases, with 8 bases between the two germline ends. CDR1 is SNHLY, CDR2 FYNNEI, per germline. Clones were sequenced by immunoSEQ multiplex PCR, and TCRdb holds only the in-frame ones, with some missing. The repertoire holds 19,000 or so clones, with about 83% as singletons. The sample in question was peripheral blood, obtained before any cancer treatment. The chain is built from TRBV2 and TRBJ1-2, with D unresolved. The TCR was taken from a male donor aged 60 or older with stage III lung adenocarcinoma. The DNA for the CDR3 is TGTGCCAGCAGTGAAGCTAGGCATTCTAACTATGGCTACACCTTC. It yields the protein CASSEARHSNYGYTF. Supplemented by reference TRBV2 and TRBJ1-2, the full variable domain reads EPEVTQTPSHQVTQMGQEVILRCVPISNHLYFYWYRQILGQKVEFLVSFYNNEISEKSEIFDDQFSVERPDGSNFTLKIRSTKLEDSAMYFCASSEARHSNYGYTFGSGTRLTVV.